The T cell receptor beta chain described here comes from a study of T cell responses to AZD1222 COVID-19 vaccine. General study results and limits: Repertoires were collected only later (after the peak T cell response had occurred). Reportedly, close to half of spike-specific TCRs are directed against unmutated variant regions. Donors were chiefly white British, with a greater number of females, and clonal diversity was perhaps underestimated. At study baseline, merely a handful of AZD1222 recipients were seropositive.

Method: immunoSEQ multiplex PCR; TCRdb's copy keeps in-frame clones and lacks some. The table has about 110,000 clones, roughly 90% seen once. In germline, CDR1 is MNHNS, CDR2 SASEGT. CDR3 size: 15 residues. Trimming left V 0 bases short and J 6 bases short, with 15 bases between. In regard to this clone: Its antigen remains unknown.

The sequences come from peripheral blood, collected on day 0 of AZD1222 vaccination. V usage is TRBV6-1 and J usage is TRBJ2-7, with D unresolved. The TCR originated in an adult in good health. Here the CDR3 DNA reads TGTGCCAGCAGTGAAGCTCAACGGGTTTCGGGCGAGCAGTACTTC. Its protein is CASSEAQRVSGEQYF.